These 10 T cell receptor beta chains were sequenced from one sample in a study of T cells in Graves' hyperthyroidism and ophthalmopathy (dated by TCRdb to between 2019 and 2020). Libraries were prepared through multiplex PCR. Instrument on record: Illumina HiSeq 2000. The TCR beta CDR3 regions were amplified from the RNA transcripts. The first round of RT-PCR for the TCR CDR3 was performed with the HTBI primer set and the Qiagen OneStep RT-PCR kit. The public sequencing data were trimmed at Q25 with fastp and processed into clonotypes with MiXCR by TCRdb, which kept only in-frame beta chains. Under each unique CDR3 protein, matching rows form one entry showing the most common genes and DNA. The sample records 75,000 to 100,000 distinct CDR3 sequences, approximately 56% of which are singletons. The ten largest clones represent 25% to 30% of the sample. The sample was blood. The receptors derive from a middle-aged woman with Graves' hyperthyroidism.

V usage is TRBV5-1 and J usage is TRBJ1-5; a weak D match, TRBD1 (5 bases). The V gene's germline CDR1 is SGHRS and CDR2 YFSETQ. Trimming removed 1 base from V and 8 bases from J, with 10 bases in between. The CDR3 loop spans 13 amino acids. This CDR3 reads CASSLILGEPQHF. CDR3 nucleotide sequence: TGCGCCAGCAGCTTGATCTTAGGGGAGCCCCAGCATTTT.

The chain uses TRBV24-1 and TRBJ1-5; D remains ambiguous. Germline V gene data show CDR1 as KGHDR and CDR2 as SFDVKD. The CDR3 contains 12 residues. Trimming cost V 2 bases and J 5 bases, with 3 bases left between them. The CDR3 nucleotides are TGTGCCACCAGTGATTCTGATCAGCCCCAGCATTTT. It encodes CATSDSDQPQHF.

In this sample, this clonotype is hyperexpanded. This rearrangement joins TRBV7-9 to TRBJ1-1; 9 nucleotides align to TRBD1. This CDR3 has 12 residues. The ends lost 1 base at V and 11 bases at J; junction bases unmatched: 2. Germline lookup yields CDR1 SEHNR and CDR2 FQNEAQ (reference sequence). The CDR3 region is CASSLGDRVAFF. The CDR3 coding sequence is TGTGCCAGCAGCTTAGGGGACAGGGTGGCTTTCTTT.

Remarks on this clonotype: One end of the junction fails to match germline, which may point to a read error. This chain uses TRBV29-1 with TRBJ1-1, with D unclear. This CDR3 has 13 residues. The germline V gene encodes CDR1 SQVTM and CDR2 ANQGSEA. The CDR3 nucleotides read TGCAGCTTTGAAGCGGGGATTGTCACTGAAGCTTTCTTT. Its translation: CSFEAGIVTEAFF.

The rearrangement joins TRBV7-2 to TRBJ2-7, with 10 positions matching TRBD1. The length of the CDR3 is 15 residues. Per the germline V gene, CDR1 is SGHTA and CDR2 is FQGNSA. Trimming removed 3 bases from V and 9 bases from J; junction bases left unmatched: 11. The CDR3 loop is CASSFIGTGDVGQYF. Written as DNA, the CDR3 is TGTGCCAGCAGCTTCATCGGGACAGGGGATGTCGGGCAGTACTTC.

The rearrangement joins TRBV29-1 to TRBJ2-7, with 9 nucleotides matching TRBD2. The CDR3 is 12 residues long. V was pared by 6 bases and J by 2 bases, with 2 bases of the junction left unmatched. Germline assignment: CDR1 SQVTM and CDR2 ANQGSEA. The CDR3 DNA reads as TGCAGCGTCGGGACTAGCCCCTACGAGCAGTACTTC. Encoded protein: CSVGTSPYEQYF.

This clonotype was picked up many times. The V and J genes are TRBV6-2 or TRBV6-3 and TRBJ2-5, with 9 bases identical to TRBD2. The CDR3 has 16 residues. The V segment lost 4 bases and the J segment 4 bases; nucleotides outside the gene matches: 10. Germline assignment: CDR1 MNHEY and CDR2 SVGEGT. The CDR3 DNA is TGTGCCAGCAGTTTCCCCGGACTAGCGAGCGTAGAGACCCAGTACTTC. Its translation: CASSFPGLASVETQYF.

V gene TRBV7-8 combines with J gene TRBJ1-1, with a possible D match to TRBD1 (5 bases). The V and J ends lost 1 base and 11 bases respectively, with 14 bases between them. Germline V CDR1 and CDR2: SGHVS, FQNEAQ. The CDR3 spans 13 residues. Here the CDR3 reads CASSLVGGSGAFF. The CDR3 DNA sequence: TGTGCCAGCAGCTTAGTGGGGGGGAGTGGGGCTTTCTTT.

This clonotype has a count of ten or more. The V gene is TRBV24-1, the J gene TRBJ2-5, with a weak D call TRBD2 (6 bases). Germline V CDR1 and CDR2: KGHDR, SFDVKD. CDR3 length: 10 residues. V lost 12 bases, J lost 4 bases, and 8 bases lay in between. The CDR3 DNA reads TGTGCCGCCGGGGGAGAGACCCAGTACTTC. This codes for CAAGGETQYF.

This clonotype has ten or more counts. The chain links TRBV7-2 to TRBJ2-7; weak D call: TRBD1 (5 bases). This CDR3 spans 15 amino acids. CDR1 is SGHTA and CDR2 is FQGNSA in the germline V gene. Trimming pared 4 bases from V and 2 bases from J, leaving 15 bases between. Written as DNA, the CDR3 is TGTGCCAGCAGCTCCCAGGGTCTTGCGCCCTACGAGCAGTACTTC. Its protein is CASSSQGLAPYEQYF.